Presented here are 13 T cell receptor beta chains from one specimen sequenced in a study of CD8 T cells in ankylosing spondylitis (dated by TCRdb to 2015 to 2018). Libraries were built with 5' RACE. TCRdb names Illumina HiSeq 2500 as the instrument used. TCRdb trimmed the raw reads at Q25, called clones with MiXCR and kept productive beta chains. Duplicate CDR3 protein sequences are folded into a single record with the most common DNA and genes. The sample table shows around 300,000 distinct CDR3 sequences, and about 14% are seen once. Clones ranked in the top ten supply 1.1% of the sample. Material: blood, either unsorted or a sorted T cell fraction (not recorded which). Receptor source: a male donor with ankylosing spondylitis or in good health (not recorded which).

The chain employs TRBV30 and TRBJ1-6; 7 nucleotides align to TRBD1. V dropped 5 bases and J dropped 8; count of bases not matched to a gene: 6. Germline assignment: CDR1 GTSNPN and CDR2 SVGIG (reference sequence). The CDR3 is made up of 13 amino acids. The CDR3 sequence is CAWQGQRDSPLHF. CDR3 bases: TGTGCCTGGCAGGGACAGAGGGATTCACCCCTCCACTTT.

The CDR3 sequence: CASSQGGDCNQPQHF. CDR3 coding DNA: TGCGCCAGCAGTCAAGGGGGGGACTGCAATCAGCCCCAGCATTTT. This chain connects TRBV23-1 to TRBJ1-5; weak D call: TRBD1 (5 bases). TRBV23-1 is placed among ORFs of uncertain function. CDR3 size: 15 residues. The V end lost 2 bases, the J end lost 2 bases, and 10 bases lay between the germline ends.

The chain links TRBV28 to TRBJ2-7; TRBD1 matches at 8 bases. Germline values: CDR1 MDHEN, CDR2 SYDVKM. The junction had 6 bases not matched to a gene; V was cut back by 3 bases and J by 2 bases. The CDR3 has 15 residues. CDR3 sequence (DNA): TGTGCCAGCAGTTTTGGCAGGGGGCCCACCTACGAGCAGTACTTC. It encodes CASSFGRGPTYEQYF.

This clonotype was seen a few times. CDR3 nucleotides: TGTGCCAGCAGGACAGGGCCCAACAATCAGCCCCAGCATTTT. Translated: CASRTGPNNQPQHF. J is TRBJ1-5 and V is TRBV7-8; 7 bases map to TRBD1. V trimming: 6 bases; J trimming: 3 bases; junction bases outside the gene matches: 5. This CDR3 region has 14 residues. The germline V gene encodes CDR1 SGHVS and CDR2 FQNEAQ.

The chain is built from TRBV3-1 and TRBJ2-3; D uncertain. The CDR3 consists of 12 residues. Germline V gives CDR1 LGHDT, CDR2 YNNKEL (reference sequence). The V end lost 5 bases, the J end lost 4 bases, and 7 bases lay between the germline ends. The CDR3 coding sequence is TGTGCCAGCAGCTCAACCCCAGATACGCAGTATTTT. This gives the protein CASSSTPDTQYF.

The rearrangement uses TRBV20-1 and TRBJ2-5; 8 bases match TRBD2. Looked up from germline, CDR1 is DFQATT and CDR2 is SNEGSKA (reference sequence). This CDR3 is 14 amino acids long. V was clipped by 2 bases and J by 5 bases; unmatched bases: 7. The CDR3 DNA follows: TGCAGTGCTAGACCCGGACTAGCCGGGGAGACCCAGTACTTC. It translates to CSARPGLAGETQYF.

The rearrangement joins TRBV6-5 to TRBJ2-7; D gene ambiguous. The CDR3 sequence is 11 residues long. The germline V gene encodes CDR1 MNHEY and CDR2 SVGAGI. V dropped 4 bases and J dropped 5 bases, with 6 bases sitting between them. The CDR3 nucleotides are TGTGCCAGCAGTTGGGGTAACGAGCAGTACTTC. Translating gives CASSWGNEQYF.

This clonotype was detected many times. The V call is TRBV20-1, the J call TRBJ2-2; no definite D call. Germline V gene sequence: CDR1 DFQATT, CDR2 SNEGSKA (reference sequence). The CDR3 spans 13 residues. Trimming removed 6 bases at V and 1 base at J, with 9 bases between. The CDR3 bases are TGCAGTGCAAGGGTGGGGAACACCGGGGAGCTGTTTTTT. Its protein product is CSARVGNTGELFF.

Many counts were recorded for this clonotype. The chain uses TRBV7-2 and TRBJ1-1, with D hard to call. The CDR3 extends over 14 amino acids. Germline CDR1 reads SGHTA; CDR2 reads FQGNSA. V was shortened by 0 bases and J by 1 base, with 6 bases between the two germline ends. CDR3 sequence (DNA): TGTGCCAGCAGCTTAGCAAGGCGGAACACTGAAGCTTTCTTT. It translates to CASSLARRNTEAFF.

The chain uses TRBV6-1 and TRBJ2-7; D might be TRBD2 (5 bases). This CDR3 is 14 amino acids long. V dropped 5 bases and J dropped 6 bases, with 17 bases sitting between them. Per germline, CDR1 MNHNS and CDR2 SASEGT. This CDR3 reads CASSLRPSRAEQYF. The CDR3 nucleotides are TGTGCCAGCAGTCTTAGACCTAGCCGGGCCGAGCAGTACTTC.

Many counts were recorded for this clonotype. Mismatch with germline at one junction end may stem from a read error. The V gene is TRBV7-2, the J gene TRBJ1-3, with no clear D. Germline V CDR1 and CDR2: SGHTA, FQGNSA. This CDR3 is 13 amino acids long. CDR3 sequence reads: CASSSGSGNTIYF. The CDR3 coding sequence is TGCGCCAGCAGCTCCGGTTCCGGAAACACCATATATTTT.

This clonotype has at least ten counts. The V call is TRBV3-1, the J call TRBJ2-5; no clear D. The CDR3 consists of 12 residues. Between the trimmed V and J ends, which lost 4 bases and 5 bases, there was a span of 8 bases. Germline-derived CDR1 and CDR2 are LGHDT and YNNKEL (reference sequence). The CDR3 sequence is CASSPEVETQYF. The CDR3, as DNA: TGTGCCAGCAGCCCTGAGGTTGAGACCCAGTACTTC.

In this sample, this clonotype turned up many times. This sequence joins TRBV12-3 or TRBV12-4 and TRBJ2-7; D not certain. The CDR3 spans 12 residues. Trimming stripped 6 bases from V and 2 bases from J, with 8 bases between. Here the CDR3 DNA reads TGTGCCAGCAGCCCGACCCCCTACGAGCAGTACTTC. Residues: CASSPTPYEQYF.